This T cell receptor beta chain is from a study of shared clonotypes between healthy human individuals. Sequencing was performed with immunoSEQ multiplex PCR; in TCRdb, only in-frame clones are kept and a portion is missing. The table lists about 2.3 million clones, around 93% of them singletons. The CDR3 sequence is 16 residues long. Germline assignment: CDR1 MGHRA and CDR2 YSYEKL. The V end was cut by 0 bases, the J end by 9 bases, with 18 bases between. The sequence came from a young man in good health. Some clones in this sample may be carry-over from other donors' samples. This chain links TRBV4-1 with TRBJ2-1; either TRBD1 or TRBD2 may fit D (5 bases each). Specimen: naive CD4+ T cells from PBMCs. The subset denotes: CD45RA+ positively selected. This CDR3 is CASSQDRDQISREQFF. The DNA for the CDR3 is TGCGCCAGCAGCCAAGATCGGGACCAAATATCGCGTGAGCAGTTCTTC.